These 32 T cell receptor beta chains came from one sample sequenced in a study of CD8 T cells in Susac syndrome. With random hexamers, reverse transcription was performed on about 0.45 to 1 ug of RNA. MiXCR, run by TCRdb on the immunoSEQ multiplex PCR reads, gives a single entry per CDR3 protein. Of about 160,000 distinct CDR3 sequences listed, approximately 95% are singletons. Sequencing was carried out using CD4+ T cells from PBMCs. The receptors come from a human donor with multiple sclerosis.

The V and J genes are TRBV20-1 and TRBJ2-7; tentatively, D is TRBD2 (5 bases). Per germline, CDR1 DFQATT and CDR2 SNEGSKA (reference sequence). Trimming pared 7 bases from V and 6 bases from J, leaving 19 bases between. This CDR3 has 13 amino acids. CDR3 coding DNA: TGCAGTGGGAGTGGACTCGTTCCACGCGAGCAGTACTTC. It codes for CSGSGLVPREQYF.

The V gene is TRBV7-9, the J gene TRBJ1-1; D is ambiguous. This CDR3 is built from 13 residues. V was cut by 6 bases and J by 0 bases, with 8 bases left in between. The germline V gene has CDR1 SEHNR and CDR2 FQNEAQ (reference sequence). The DNA for the CDR3 is TGTGCCAGCAGGGCTCCCGTGAACACTGAAGCTTTCTTT. Protein: CASRAPVNTEAFF.

The V call is TRBV2, the J call TRBJ2-3; D unresolved. The germline V gene encodes CDR1 SNHLY and CDR2 FYNNEI. V gave up 6 bases and J gave up 3 bases, with 7 bases separating them. CDR3 size: 12 residues. CDR3 residues: CASRGLTDTQYF. The CDR3 DNA reads TGTGCCAGCAGGGGGTTAACAGATACGCAGTATTTT.

The chain employs TRBV12-3 or TRBV12-4 and TRBJ1-5; the D is unclear. Trimming cost V 3 bases and J 7 bases, with 7 bases left between them. The CDR3 spans 12 residues. CDR3 region: CASSFGTQPQHF. CDR3 bases: TGTGCCAGCAGTTTCGGCACCCAGCCCCAGCATTTT.

This clonotype is a singleton in its sample. This chain joins TRBV20-1 and TRBJ1-1; 8 bases agree with TRBD1. This CDR3 is built from 13 residues. Losses at the gene ends were 8 bases for V and 1 base for J; bases not matched to a gene: 6. CDR1 DFQATT and CDR2 SNEGSKA come from the germline V gene (reference sequence). The CDR3 DNA reads TGCAGTTTCGCAGGGGGCGCGAACACTGAAGCTTTCTTT. This sequence encodes CSFAGGANTEAFF.

The rearrangement links TRBV28 to TRBJ1-1; TRBD1 might be the D (6 bases). The ends were cut back, 10 bases at V and 1 base at J, with 13 bases in the middle. The V gene's germline CDR1 is MDHEN and CDR2 SYDVKM. The CDR3 totals 13 residues. CDR3 in amino acids: CATGAYKNTEAFF. CDR3 nucleotide sequence: TGTGCCACGGGGGCATATAAGAACACTGAAGCTTTCTTT.

The chain uses TRBV9 and TRBJ2-1; D gene uncertain. The CDR3 sequence is 12 residues long. Germline CDR1 reads SGDLS; CDR2 reads YYNGEE. V was cut by 0 bases and J by 9 bases, with 7 bases left in between. The CDR3 sequence: CASSVATSEQFF. CDR3 nucleotide sequence: TGTGCCAGCAGCGTAGCTACAAGTGAGCAGTTCTTC.

The chain recombines TRBV5-1 with TRBJ2-1, with 7 bases matching TRBD2. From germline, CDR1 is SGHRS and CDR2 YFSETQ. This CDR3 has 13 residues. With 5 bases clipped from V and 7 bases from J, the junction kept 6 bases outside the gene matches. CDR3 nucleotide sequence: TGCGCCAGCAGACGGACTAGTACAAATGAGCAGTTCTTC. Translating it yields CASRRTSTNEQFF. Full variable domain (rest looked up from reference TRBV5-1 and TRBJ2-1): KAGVTQTPRYLIKTRGQQVTLSCSPISGHRSVSWYQQTPGQGLQFLFEYFSETQRNKGNFPGRFSGRQFSNSRSEMNVSTLELGDSALYLCASRRTSTNEQFFGPGTRLTVL.

The CDR3 loop is CASRPKGSGIFLSYEQYF. For the CDR3, the DNA is TGTGCCAGCAGACCGAAGGGGAGCGGGATATTCCTCTCCTACGAGCAGTACTTC. J is TRBJ2-7 and V is TRBV11-2; 7 bases are a match to TRBD2. The CDR3 has 18 amino acids. The ends lost 6 bases at V and 0 bases at J; junction bases unmatched: 17. The V gene's germline CDR1 is SGHAT and CDR2 FQNNGV.

The chain uses TRBV25-1 and TRBJ2-5; D not certain. Trimming pared 9 bases from V and 5 bases from J, leaving 13 bases between. The CDR3 length is 12 residues. Germline-derived CDR1 and CDR2 are MGHDK and SYGVNS. The CDR3: CASRTDGETQYF. The CDR3 DNA is TGTGCCAGTCGGACGGACGGGGAGACCCAGTACTTC. The whole variable domain, remainder taken from reference TRBV25-1 and TRBJ2-5, is EADIYQTPRYLVIGTGKKITLECSQTMGHDKMYWYQQDPGMELHLIHYSYGVNSTEKGDLSSESTVSRIRTEHFPLTLESARPSHTSQYLCASRTDGETQYFGPGTRLLVL.

The chain recombines TRBV6-5 with TRBJ1-1; D uncertain. The CDR3 has 13 residues. Germline V lookup: CDR1 MNHEY, CDR2 SVGAGI. V was clipped by 6 bases and J by 0 bases, with 8 bases between them. This chain's CDR3 is CASSRLMNTEAFF. Here the CDR3 DNA reads TGTGCCAGCAGCCGACTAATGAACACTGAAGCTTTCTTT.

This sequence joins TRBV11-2 and TRBJ1-2, with D possibly being TRBD1 (6 bases). The ends were cut back, 4 bases at V and 4 bases at J, with 13 bases in the middle. This CDR3 contains 14 residues. Per the germline V gene, CDR1 is SGHAT and CDR2 is FQNNGV. The DNA for the CDR3 is TGTGCCAGCAGCTCCCCCAGGGGCTTCTATGGCTACACCTTC. Protein: CASSSPRGFYGYTF.

The chain uses TRBV30 and TRBJ2-2, with D hard to call. Trimming cost V 0 bases and J 3 bases, with 5 bases left between them. CDR1 and CDR2 from the germline V gene are GTSNPN and SVGIG (reference sequence). The CDR3 is made up of 13 amino acids. In DNA form, the CDR3 reads TGTGCCTGGAGTGTAAGGGACACCGGGGAGCTGTTTTTT. As protein: CAWSVRDTGELFF.

The chain joins TRBV3-1 to TRBJ2-7; a weak D match, TRBD2 (5 bases). Germline CDR1 LGHDT, CDR2 YNNKEL (reference sequence). The CDR3 has 15 amino acids. V was pared by 0 bases and J by 0 bases, with 9 bases between. DNA of the CDR3: TGTGCCAGCAGCCAAGAACGGGGTCCCTCCTACGAGCAGTACTTC. It encodes CASSQERGPSYEQYF.

The CDR3 is CASSSGGSGRYGDNEQFF. Written as DNA, the CDR3 is TGTGCCAGCAGTTCAGGGGGTAGCGGGAGGTATGGAGACAATGAGCAGTTCTTC. V and J are TRBV12-3 or TRBV12-4 and TRBJ2-1; 10 bases align to TRBD2. CDR3 size: 18 residues. With 4 bases clipped from V and 5 bases from J, the junction kept 14 bases outside the gene matches.

The chain couples TRBV20-1 to TRBJ1-1, with D possibly being TRBD1 (5 bases). The CDR3 extends over 14 amino acids. CDR1 and CDR2 (germline): DFQATT, SNEGSKA (reference sequence). V shed 4 bases and J shed 5 bases, with 17 bases lying between them. The DNA of the CDR3 is TGCAGTGCTACTTCCCCGGGACTGAGAACTGAAGCTTTCTTT. As protein: CSATSPGLRTEAFF.

The rearrangement uses TRBV30 and TRBJ1-2; D unclear. The CDR3 extends over 15 amino acids. V lost 0 bases, J lost 0 bases, and 11 bases lay in between. Germline V CDR1 and CDR2: GTSNPN, SVGIG (reference sequence). CDR3 loop: CAWSVSAGTNYGYTF. The CDR3 DNA reads TGTGCCTGGAGTGTATCGGCAGGTACTAACTATGGCTACACCTTC.

The gene calls are TRBV12-3 or TRBV12-4 and TRBJ1-2; D gene unclear. Trimming took 5 bases from V and 0 from J, leaving 7 bases between them. There are 13 residues in the CDR3. The CDR3 loop is CASSRQTNYGYTF. The CDR3 bases are TGTGCCAGCAGTCGTCAGACTAACTATGGCTACACCTTC.

The V call is TRBV10-3, the J call TRBJ1-1; the D gene is possibly TRBD1 (5 bases). Germline CDR1 and CDR2: ENHRY and SYGVKD. This CDR3 has 12 amino acids. V lost 8 bases, J lost 0 bases, and 7 bases lay in between. CDR3 residues: CAIGAMNTEAFF. The CDR3 coding sequence is TGTGCCATCGGGGCTATGAACACTGAAGCTTTCTTT.

The chain recombines TRBV24-1 with TRBJ2-5; the D gene is possibly TRBD2 (6 bases). The CDR3 sequence is 14 residues long. From germline, CDR1 is KGHDR and CDR2 SFDVKD. The ends were cut back, 5 bases at V and 7 bases at J, with 16 bases in the middle. The CDR3 spells CATSAPGPGGTQYF. The CDR3 DNA reads TGTGCCACCAGTGCCCCGGGACCCGGGGGGACCCAGTACTTC.

The chain couples TRBV25-1 to TRBJ2-5; D remains ambiguous. With 6 bases removed from V and 7 bases from J, the gap between germline ends came to 21 bases. The CDR3 spans 15 residues. The germline V gene encodes CDR1 MGHDK and CDR2 SYGVNS. The CDR3 protein is CASRVNGRPWGTQYF. CDR3 DNA sequence: TGTGCCAGCAGAGTGAATGGGCGCCCCTGGGGGACCCAGTACTTC.

This chain connects TRBV7-6 to TRBJ2-1; D remains unclear. Trimming cost V 5 bases and J 7 bases, with 21 bases left between them. Germline CDR1 and CDR2: SGHVS and FNYEAQ. This CDR3 spans 16 amino acids. The CDR3 DNA reads TGTGCCAGCAGCCCTAACTCCGGACCAGTCAGAAATGAGCAGTTCTTC. Protein: CASSPNSGPVRNEQFF. Full variable domain (outside the CDR3, taken from reference TRBV7-6 and TRBJ2-1): GAGVSQSPRYKVTKRGQDVALRCDPISGHVSLYWYRQALGQGPEFLTYFNYEAQQDKSGLPNDRFSAERPEGSISTLTIQRTEQRDSAMYRCASSPNSGPVRNEQFFGPGTRLTVL.

V and J are TRBV3-1 and TRBJ1-4; D call uncertain. This CDR3 is built from 12 residues. Looked up from germline, CDR1 is LGHDT and CDR2 is YNNKEL (reference sequence). V was trimmed by 4 bases and J by 9 bases, leaving 9 bases between them. CDR3 loop: CASSPSWKKLFF. In DNA form, the CDR3 reads TGTGCCAGCAGCCCCTCCTGGAAAAAACTGTTTTTT.

This chain connects TRBV30 to TRBJ1-5; D may be TRBD1 (6 bases). This CDR3 comprises 15 residues. V lost 1 base and J lost 3, with 13 bases in between. The V gene's germline CDR1 is GTSNPN and CDR2 SVGIG (reference sequence). CDR3 amino acids: CAWSDAGQYNQPQHF. The DNA for the CDR3 is TGTGCCTGGAGTGACGCGGGACAATACAATCAGCCCCAGCATTTT.

The chain carries TRBV30 and TRBJ2-2; tentative D call: TRBD1 (5 bases). Deletions cut 5 bases from V and 6 bases from J, with 16 bases between. This CDR3 spans 14 amino acids. Germline V gene sequence: CDR1 GTSNPN, CDR2 SVGIG (reference sequence). CDR3 region: CAWRRQGSSGELFF. The CDR3 bases are TGTGCCTGGCGAAGGCAGGGATCGTCCGGGGAGCTGTTTTTT.

The gene calls are TRBV3-1 and TRBJ2-7; D is unclear. The V end was cut by 0 bases, the J end by 6 bases, with 12 bases between. CDR3 length equals 14 residues. In germline, CDR1 is LGHDT, CDR2 YNNKEL (reference sequence). The CDR3 region has the DNA TGTGCCAGCAGCCAAGAATCTGCTAGATCCGAGCAGTACTTC. It specifies CASSQESARSEQYF.

The V and J genes are TRBV24-1 and TRBJ2-3; 7 bases align to TRBD2. The CDR3 contains 15 residues. Germline V lookup: CDR1 KGHDR, CDR2 SFDVKD. The ends lost 9 bases at V and 2 bases at J; junction bases unmatched: 10. CDR3 bases: TGTGCCACCGGAGGGGCTAGCGGTTACACAGATACGCAGTATTTT. This codes for CATGGASGYTDTQYF.

The rearrangement joins TRBV19 to TRBJ1-2; no firm D call. CDR1 is LNHDA, CDR2 SQIVND, per germline (reference sequence). The CDR3 covers 16 residues. The V end was cut by 6 bases, the J end by 5 bases, with 22 bases between. CDR3 protein: CASRKSGDFLEYGYTF. The CDR3, as DNA: TGTGCCAGTAGGAAGTCGGGAGACTTCCTGGAGTATGGCTACACCTTC.

The CDR3 spells CASSLGGTEEAFF. Here the CDR3 DNA reads TGTGCCAGCAGCTTAGGCGGGACGGAAGAAGCTTTCTTT. The chain employs TRBV7-9 and TRBJ1-1; tentatively, D is TRBD1 (5 bases). Germline-derived CDR1 and CDR2 are SEHNR and FQNEAQ (reference sequence). Trimming stripped 1 base from V and 8 bases from J, with 11 bases between. This CDR3 has 13 residues.

The chain recombines TRBV4-2 with TRBJ2-1; D possibly corresponds to TRBD2 (6 bases). Germline V lookup: CDR1 LGHNA, CDR2 YNFKEQ. V dropped 0 bases and J dropped 5 bases, with 14 bases sitting between them. The CDR3 extends over 16 amino acids. Written as DNA, the CDR3 is TGTGCCAGCAGCCAAGAAGGCCTAGCGCTAGACAATGAGCAGTTCTTC. As protein: CASSQEGLALDNEQFF.

This chain uses TRBV5-4 with TRBJ1-3; D not certain. Germline V gives CDR1 SGHNT, CDR2 YYREEE (reference sequence). The CDR3 length is 14 residues. The V end was cut by 5 bases, the J end by 4 bases, with 13 bases between. CDR3 DNA sequence: TGTGCCAGCAGGCCGGACTTTTCGGGAAACACCATATATTTT. Translating it yields CASRPDFSGNTIYF.

CDR3 nucleotides: TGTGCCACCAGCAGAGAGGTCTCACAAGCCTACGAGCAGTACTTC. Translating gives CATSREVSQAYEQYF. The chain combines TRBV15 with TRBJ2-7; D gene unclear. V lost 0 bases and J 2 bases, leaving 11 bases between the germline ends. CDR3 length equals 15 residues. Germline values: CDR1 LNHNV, CDR2 YYDKDF (reference sequence). Complete variable domain (other parts from reference TRBV15 and TRBJ2-7): DAMVIQNPRYQVTQFGKPVTLSCSQTLNHNVMYWYQQKSSQAPKLLFHYYDKDFNNEADTPDNFQSRRPNTSFCFLDIRSPGLGDTAMYLCATSREVSQAYEQYFGPGTRLTVT.